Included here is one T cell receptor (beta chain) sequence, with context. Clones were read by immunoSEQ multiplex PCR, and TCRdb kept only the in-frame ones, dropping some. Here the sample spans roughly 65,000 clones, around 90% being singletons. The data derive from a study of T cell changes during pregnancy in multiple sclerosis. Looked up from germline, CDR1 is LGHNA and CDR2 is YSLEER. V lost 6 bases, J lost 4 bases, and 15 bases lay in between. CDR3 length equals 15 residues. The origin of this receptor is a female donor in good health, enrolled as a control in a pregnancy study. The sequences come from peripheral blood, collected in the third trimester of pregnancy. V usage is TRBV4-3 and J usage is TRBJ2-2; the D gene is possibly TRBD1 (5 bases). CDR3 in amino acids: CASSPAWGSTGELFF. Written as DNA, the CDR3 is TGCGCCAGCAGTCCGGCGTGGGGCAGCACCGGGGAGCTGTTTTTT.